The source of this TCR beta chain is a study of cytomegalovirus exposure and HLA in healthy donors. At the level of the study: Researchers previously reported finding more than 100 million unique TCR beta sequences from some 180 million T cells.

There are 16 residues in the CDR3. Per the germline V gene, CDR1 is MNHNY and CDR2 is SVGAGI (reference sequence). V shed 0 bases, J shed 2 bases, and the junction held 3 bases outside the gene matches. General study findings and limits: Researchers counted around 180 TCR beta chains as cytomegalovirus-associated. Sequencing artifact likely explains a cluster of highly shared sequence variants.

Primers for the PCR totalled 60 Vbeta and 13 Jbeta. Source study methods: Unique TCR beta chains numbered around 80 million in a later analysis, with around 12 million shared. Profiling relied on immunoSEQ multiplex PCR, and the TCRdb table lists in-frame clones only, not all of them. V and J calls and clone size are given by that table; D and trimming were obtained from the DNA. Among around 120,000 clones listed, around 72% were seen once. As to this clone: Its matching antigen is unknown.

This clonotype originated in a woman in her 40s in good health and CMV-seropositive. The sample consisted of PBMCs. The chain carries TRBV6-6 and TRBJ1-3; 8 bases agree with TRBD1. Here the CDR3 DNA reads TGTGCCAGCAGTTACTCAAACAGGGGGGCTGGAAACACCATATATTTT. This encodes CASSYSNRGAGNTIYF.